A single sample gave rise to the 32 T cell receptor beta chains below, sequenced in a study of shared clonotypes between healthy human individuals. This table comes from immunoSEQ multiplex PCR, and its TCRdb copy is limited to in-frame clones, with some not included. The sample yields roughly 2.6 million clones, approximately 94% seen once. Specimen: naive CD4+ T cells sorted from blood. Subset denoted: CD45RA+ positively selected. These receptors were taken from a man between 18 and 29 years old in good health.

Comments on this clone: Other DNA sequences in this sample translate to the same CDR3. This chain links TRBV9 with TRBJ1-4; TRBD1 aligns across 11 bases. J was trimmed by 0 bases and V by 5 bases; bases with no gene match: 3. CDR3 length: 16 residues. Germline V lookup: CDR1 SGDLS, CDR2 YYNGEE. This CDR3 reads CASSLGQGATNEKLFF. The DNA of the CDR3 is TGTGCCAGCAGTTTGGGACAGGGGGCAACTAATGAAAAACTGTTTTTT.

The V and J genes are TRBV11-2 and TRBJ2-3; 7 positions agree with TRBD2. CDR3 size: 14 residues. Unmatched junction bases numbered 10, after V lost 5 bases and J lost 8 bases. The germline V gene encodes CDR1 SGHAT and CDR2 FQNNGV. The CDR3 protein is CASSTSGAGGTQYF. DNA of the CDR3: TGTGCCAGCAGCACGAGCGGGGCAGGTGGTACGCAGTATTTT.

With respect to this clone: Germline is not matched at one junction end, which may reflect a read error. This chain joins TRBV4-2 and TRBJ1-2, with D perhaps TRBD1 (6 bases). The CDR3 loop spans 13 amino acids. The germline gives CDR1 LGHNA, CDR2 YNFKEQ. CDR3 sequence (DNA): TGTGCCAGCAGACAAGTAGGGGGAAGCGGCTACACCTTC. Encoded protein: CASRQVGGSGYTF.

This chain uses TRBV6-5 with TRBJ2-5; 12 positions match TRBD2. CDR1 is MNHEY and CDR2 is SVGAGI in the germline V gene. After removal of 6 bases from V and 8 bases from J, the junction contained 10 bases not matched to a gene. There are 15 residues in the CDR3. In DNA, the CDR3 is TGTGCCAGCAGAATGACTAGCGGGGGAGGGAGAACCCAGTACTTC. This translates into CASRMTSGGGRTQYF.

The chain couples TRBV5-6 to TRBJ2-1; 9 nucleotides line up with TRBD2. Germline lookup yields CDR1 SGHDT and CDR2 YYEEEE. The J segment lost 8 bases and the V segment lost 2 bases, leaving 8 bases of the junction unmatched. The CDR3 covers 15 residues. Here the CDR3 DNA reads TGTGCCAGCAGCTTTGCGGGGGGGCCCAAGCATGAGCAGTTCTTC. It is translated as CASSFAGGPKHEQFF.

The chain joins TRBV5-1 to TRBJ2-7, with 9 positions matching TRBD1. Germline-derived CDR1 and CDR2 are SGHRS and YFSETQ. There are 15 residues in the CDR3. The V and J ends lost 3 bases and 1 base, in that order; junction bases with no gene match: 5. CDR3 residues: CASSSGTGTSYEQYF. The CDR3 nucleotides are TGCGCCAGCAGCTCCGGGACAGGGACTTCCTACGAGCAGTACTTC.

The rearrangement uses TRBV18 and TRBJ2-1; D is possibly TRBD2 (7 bases). The CDR3 runs to 16 residues. The ends were cut back, 3 bases at V and 8 bases at J, with 20 bases in the middle. Germline loops: CDR1 KGHSH, CDR2 LQKENI. The CDR3 spells CASSPLMGGPLHEQFF. CDR3 nucleotides: TGTGCCAGCTCACCTTTGATGGGGGGGCCTCTTCATGAGCAGTTCTTC.

With regard to this clone: A read error may account for a junction end that differs from germline. The rearrangement uses TRBV4-3 and TRBJ1-2, with D perhaps matching TRBD1 (6 bases). The CDR3 covers 13 residues. Germline V gene lookup returns CDR1 LGHNA and CDR2 YSLEER. The CDR3 DNA follows: TGCGCCAGCAGCCAAGATCAACGGACAGACCTGGACTTC. The encoded protein is CASSQDQRTDLDF.

The V and J genes are TRBV19 and TRBJ1-5; the D gene is possibly TRBD1 (5 bases). Germline CDR1 LNHDA, CDR2 SQIVND (reference sequence). Deletions cut 6 bases from V and 5 bases from J, with 11 bases between. The CDR3 covers 13 residues. This chain's CDR3 is CASRRQGDQPQHF. The CDR3 bases are TGTGCCAGTAGAAGGCAGGGCGATCAGCCCCAGCATTTT.

The genes are TRBV7-2 and TRBJ2-5, with D uncertain. V dropped 5 bases and J dropped 1 base, with 11 bases sitting between them. CDR3 length equals 14 residues. From germline, CDR1 is SGHTA and CDR2 FQGNSA. DNA for the CDR3: TGTGCCAGCAGCGTTAGTAGGGTCCAAGAGACCCAGTACTTC. This translates into CASSVSRVQETQYF. Full variable domain (rest looked up from reference TRBV7-2 and TRBJ2-5): GAGVSQSPSNKVTEKGKDVELRCDPISGHTALYWYRQSLGQGLEFLIYFQGNSAPDKSGLPSDRFSAERTGGSVSTLTIQRTQQEDSAVYLCASSVSRVQETQYFGPGTRLLVL.

The V gene is TRBV19, the J gene TRBJ2-3, with 9 bases that match TRBD2. This CDR3 has 14 residues. The V gene end was trimmed by 5 bases and the J gene end by 7 bases; junction bases not matched to a gene: 7. Germline V gene sequence: CDR1 LNHDA, CDR2 SQIVND (reference sequence). The CDR3 region is CASSLAGGPNTQYF. CDR3 nucleotides: TGTGCCAGTAGTCTCGCGGGGGGGCCAAATACGCAGTATTTT.

As concerns this clone: Additional DNA sequences in this sample encode the identical CDR3. The chain joins TRBV28 to TRBJ2-5; no clear D gene. The germline gives CDR1 MDHEN, CDR2 SYDVKM. The V end lost 3 bases, the J end lost 5 bases, and 7 bases lay between the germline ends. This CDR3 has 12 residues. CDR3 sequence reads: CASSFLRETQYF. The CDR3 bases are TGTGCCAGCAGTTTCTTAAGGGAGACCCAGTACTTC.

The chain has TRBV6-5 and TRBJ2-7; TRBD2 matches 8 bases. CDR3 length equals 14 residues. Germline V gives CDR1 MNHEY, CDR2 SVGAGI. With V trimmed by 4 bases and J by 5 bases, 7 bases remained unmatched. CDR3 DNA: TGTGCCAGCAGTTCGGGACTAGGGGCACACGAGCAGTACTTC. Its protein is CASSSGLGAHEQYF.

The rearrangement links TRBV2 to TRBJ2-1; maybe TRBD1 (6 bases). CDR3 length equals 13 residues. Trimming left V 4 bases short and J 5 bases short, with 9 bases between. Germline lookup yields CDR1 SNHLY and CDR2 FYNNEI. CDR3 sequence (DNA): TGTGCCAGCAGTGTGGACAGAGACAATGAGCAGTTCTTC. Protein sequence: CASSVDRDNEQFF.

The chain combines TRBV5-4 with TRBJ2-3, with D unresolved. Per germline, CDR1 SGHNT and CDR2 YYREEE (reference sequence). V was cut by 6 bases and J by 2 bases, with 13 bases left in between. The CDR3 is made up of 14 amino acids. CDR3 DNA: TGTGCCAGCAAAACTTCTCATGCCACAGATACGCAGTATTTT. Its translation is CASKTSHATDTQYF. Full variable domain (missing parts from reference TRBV5-4 and TRBJ2-3): ETGVTQSPTHLIKTRGQQVTLRCSSQSGHNTVSWYQQALGQGPQFIFQYYREEENGRGNFPPRFSGLQFPNYSSELNVNALELDDSALYLCASKTSHATDTQYFGPGTRLTVL.

The V gene is TRBV5-5, the J gene TRBJ1-5; 10 bases map to TRBD1. CDR3 length: 15 residues. Germline V gene sequence: CDR1 SGHKS, CDR2 YYEKEE (reference sequence). V gave up 4 bases and J gave up 4 bases; unmatched junction bases: 5. In DNA form, the CDR3 reads TGTGCCAGCAGCACGGACAGGGGGGGAAATCAGCCCCAGCATTTT. It codes for CASSTDRGGNQPQHF.

The CDR3 DNA reads TGTGCCATTGCTCGGCAGATCTATAATTCACCCCTCCACTTT. Protein sequence: CAIARQIYNSPLHF. J is TRBJ1-6 and V is TRBV2; D is unresolved. The CDR3 is 14 residues long. The V gene's germline CDR1 is SNHLY and CDR2 FYNNEI. V gave up 10 bases and J gave up 3 bases, with 13 bases separating them.

V usage is TRBV5-1 and J usage is TRBJ1-1; possible D gene TRBD1, 6 bases. The V end lost 7 bases, the J end lost 6 bases, and 22 bases lay between the germline ends. The CDR3 length is 15 residues. Germline CDR1 reads SGHRS; CDR2 reads YFSETQ. This chain's CDR3 is CASAPGQSRSPEAFF. The CDR3 DNA sequence: TGCGCCAGCGCGCCCGGACAGTCCCGTTCTCCTGAAGCTTTCTTT.

This chain uses TRBV19 with TRBJ1-5; no reliable D call. CDR3 length: 14 amino acids. CDR1 is LNHDA, CDR2 SQIVND, per germline (reference sequence). The V end lost 7 bases, the J end lost 1 base, and 11 bases lay between the germline ends. The CDR3 DNA sequence: TGTGCCAGTAAGAGGAGCAACAGCAATCAGCCCCAGCATTTT. Protein product: CASKRSNSNQPQHF.

This clone has just one count. The chain employs TRBV7-9 and TRBJ2-4; D unclear. Germline CDR1 and CDR2: SEHNR and FQNEAQ (reference sequence). The germline V and J ends were trimmed by 1 base and 0 bases, with 16 bases remaining between them. The CDR3 contains 18 residues. This chain's CDR3 is CASSLDRPEMIAKNIQYF. In DNA form, the CDR3 reads TGTGCCAGCAGCTTAGACCGGCCAGAAATGATAGCCAAAAACATTCAGTACTTC.

The J gene is TRBJ2-3, the V gene TRBV7-2, with 9 bases fitting TRBD2. The CDR3 is made up of 15 amino acids. Trimming removed 5 bases from V and 0 bases from J; junction bases left unmatched: 3. Germline V lookup: CDR1 SGHTA, CDR2 FQGNSA. This CDR3 reads CASSPTSGSTDTQYF. CDR3 sequence (DNA): TGTGCCAGCAGCCCGACTAGCGGAAGCACAGATACGCAGTATTTT.

The gene calls are TRBV5-4 and TRBJ2-6; perhaps D is TRBD1 or TRBD2 (6 bases each). Germline CDR1 reads SGHNT; CDR2 reads YYREEE (reference sequence). Deletions cut 0 bases from V and 0 bases from J, with 13 bases between. The CDR3 length is 18 residues. This CDR3 reads CASSLEGGRSSGANVLTF. The CDR3 DNA is TGTGCCAGCAGCTTGGAGGGGGGACGGTCCTCTGGGGCCAACGTCCTGACTTTC.

Only one count was recorded for this clone. The sample carries other DNA sequences with the same CDR3. V is TRBV2 and J is TRBJ2-3, with D perhaps TRBD1 or TRBD2 (5 bases each). Deletions cut 6 bases from V and 0 bases from J, with 10 bases between. This CDR3 spans 14 amino acids. Germline V CDR1 and CDR2: SNHLY, FYNNEI. For the CDR3, the DNA is TGTGCCAGCAGGGCCCGGGACAGCACAGATACGCAGTATTTT. Translation: CASRARDSTDTQYF.

The gene calls are TRBV5-4 and TRBJ2-6; 9 bases are shared with TRBD2. Germline CDR1 SGHNT, CDR2 YYREEE (reference sequence). The CDR3 spans 18 residues. After removal of 2 bases from V and 2 bases from J, the junction contained 8 bases not matched to a gene. The CDR3 here is CASSFFGGRAPGANVLTF. DNA for the CDR3: TGTGCCAGCAGCTTCTTCGGCGGGAGGGCCCCTGGGGCCAACGTCCTGACTTTC.

As to this clone: Other DNA sequences from this sample encode an identical CDR3 as well. The rearrangement links TRBV30 to TRBJ2-7; D possibly uses TRBD1 or TRBD2 (7 bases each). Germline V gives CDR1 GTSNPN, CDR2 SVGIG (reference sequence). This CDR3 contains 13 residues. Trimming removed 1 base at V and 4 bases at J, with 11 bases between. The CDR3 DNA is TGTGCCTGGAGTGGACAGGGAGGGTACGAGCAGTACTTC. This codes for CAWSGQGGYEQYF.

In its sample, this clone was seen a few times. The gene calls are TRBV30 and TRBJ1-4, with D tentatively TRBD1 (5 bases). The CDR3 covers 15 residues. The germline V gene encodes CDR1 GTSNPN and CDR2 SVGIG (reference sequence). V was trimmed by 2 bases and J by 8 bases, leaving 18 bases between them. CDR3 DNA sequence: TGTGCCTGGAGTCCGCCAGGGAAGTTTGGGGAAAAACTGTTTTTT. Protein: CAWSPPGKFGEKLFF.

A few counts support this clone. The chain carries TRBV6-1 and TRBJ1-1; 7 nucleotides line up with TRBD1. This CDR3 spans 13 amino acids. Germline CDR1 is MNHNS and CDR2 is SASEGT. V lost 11 bases, J lost 2 bases, and 8 bases stayed unmatched. The CDR3 here is CAGGQDLNTEAFF. The CDR3 DNA reads as TGTGCCGGCGGACAGGACCTTAACACTGAAGCTTTCTTT.

A word on this clone: One end of the junction fails to match germline, which may point to a read error. The CDR3 DNA reads as TGTGCCGGCAGTTATTCCGGTGGGACAGGAGTCTATGGCTACACCTTC. It translates to CAGSYSGGTGVYGYTF. V gene TRBV6-6 combines with J gene TRBJ1-2, with TRBD1 matching over 8 bases. The CDR3 has 16 amino acids. Germline CDR1 reads MNHNY; CDR2 reads SVGAGI (reference sequence).

Concerning this clone: Additional DNA sequences in this sample encode the identical CDR3. The rearrangement joins TRBV6-1 to TRBJ2-2; D is ambiguous. V was clipped by 6 bases and J by 4 bases, with 3 bases between them. The CDR3 extends over 11 amino acids. Looked up from germline, CDR1 is MNHNS and CDR2 is SASEGT. CDR3 sequence reads: CASRSTGELFF. As DNA, the CDR3 is TGTGCCAGCAGGAGCACCGGGGAGCTGTTTTTT.

The rearrangement links TRBV5-1 to TRBJ2-3; tentatively, D is TRBD2 (6 bases). V was cut by 1 base and J by 2 bases, with 8 bases left in between. Germline V lookup: CDR1 SGHRS, CDR2 YFSETQ. CDR3 length: 14 amino acids. The CDR3 spells CASSLPSATDTQYF. The CDR3 nucleotides read TGCGCCAGCAGCTTGCCTAGCGCCACAGATACGCAGTATTTT.

This clone has only a few counts. The J gene is TRBJ1-2, the V gene TRBV7-6, with D maybe TRBD1 (5 bases). Germline V gene data show CDR1 as SGHVS and CDR2 as FNYEAQ. The CDR3 sequence is 13 residues long. V lost 1 base and J 8 bases, leaving 11 bases between the germline ends. The CDR3 region is CASSLERQRGYTF. DNA for the CDR3: TGTGCCAGCAGCTTAGAAAGACAGCGGGGCTACACCTTC.

The chain joins TRBV6-6 to TRBJ1-5, with 7 bases that match TRBD1. This CDR3 is 14 amino acids long. CDR1 is MNHNY, CDR2 SVGAGI, per germline (reference sequence). The junction had 3 bases not matched to a gene; V was cut back by 6 bases and J by 1 base. The CDR3 loop is CASRDRDSNQPQHF. The CDR3 DNA is TGTGCCAGCAGAGACAGGGACAGCAATCAGCCCCAGCATTTT.